The 30 T cell receptor beta chains in this list originate from one sample, sequenced in a study of cytomegalovirus exposure and HLA in healthy donors. Some clones are missing from TCRdb's copy, which holds only in-frame ones; the method was immunoSEQ multiplex PCR. The sample holds roughly 260,000 clones; approximately 87% are singletons and the top ten take 2% to 3%. The sample taken for sequencing was PBMCs. These receptor sequences come from a man in his late teens or twenties in good health and CMV-seronegative.

V usage is TRBV6-1 and J usage is TRBJ2-7; 9 nucleotides agree with TRBD1. Germline-derived CDR1 and CDR2 are MNHNS and SASEGT. The CDR3 consists of 15 residues. V lost 4 bases to trimming and J lost 3 bases; unmatched junction nucleotides: 7. The CDR3 DNA reads TGTGCCAGCAGTGGAGACACAGGGGGCTTCTACGAGCAGTACTTC. This codes for CASSGDTGGFYEQYF.

The V call is TRBV15, the J call TRBJ2-7, with 8 bases identical to TRBD1. Germline V gene sequence: CDR1 LNHNV, CDR2 YYDKDF (reference sequence). CDR3 size: 16 residues. V was clipped by 0 bases and J by 5 bases; unmatched bases: 9. CDR3 nucleotide sequence: TGTGCCACCAGCAGAGACACCCAAGACAGGGGACACGAGCAGTACTTC. It specifies CATSRDTQDRGHEQYF.

The V gene is TRBV4-1, the J gene TRBJ2-5; 11 bases fit TRBD2. Germline V gives CDR1 MGHRA, CDR2 YSYEKL. The CDR3 runs to 16 residues. V trimming: 0 bases; J trimming: 5 bases; junction bases outside the gene matches: 5. CDR3 residues: CASSQEGASGGETQYF. CDR3 DNA: TGCGCCAGCAGCCAAGAAGGGGCTAGCGGGGGGGAGACCCAGTACTTC.

Only a few counts were recorded for this clone. The J gene is TRBJ2-2, the V gene TRBV30; tentative D call: TRBD2 (5 bases). Trimming cost V 4 bases and J 3 bases, with 9 bases left between them. The CDR3 has 13 residues. The germline V gene encodes CDR1 GTSNPN and CDR2 SVGIG (reference sequence). For the CDR3, the DNA is TGTGCCTGGAAGGGAGACCACACCGGGGAGCTGTTTTTT. As protein: CAWKGDHTGELFF.

The CDR3 spells CASSLWTSGLSYEQYF. In nucleotides, the CDR3 is TGTGCCAGCAGCTTATGGACTAGCGGGCTCTCCTACGAGCAGTACTTC. This rearrangement joins TRBV7-9 to TRBJ2-7; 11 bases line up with TRBD2. J lost 0 bases, V lost 2 bases, and 3 bases had no gene match. The CDR3 loop spans 16 amino acids. The germline V gene encodes CDR1 SEHNR and CDR2 FQNEAQ (reference sequence).

In this sample, this clone turned up once. V gene TRBV4-3 combines with J gene TRBJ2-5; tentatively, D is TRBD2 (5 bases). Germline V gene data show CDR1 as LGHNA and CDR2 as YSLEER. The V end lost 2 bases, the J end lost 2 bases, and 9 bases lay between the germline ends. CDR3 length: 14 residues. CDR3 region: CASSQSTGQETQYF. The CDR3 nucleotides read TGCGCCAGCAGCCAAAGTACGGGGCAAGAGACCCAGTACTTC.

The chain couples TRBV6-6 to TRBJ2-2; 10 nucleotides align to TRBD1. The CDR3 is 15 residues long. V shed 6 bases, J shed 7 bases, and the junction held 8 bases outside the gene matches. Germline V CDR1 and CDR2: MNHNY, SVGAGI (reference sequence). DNA of the CDR3: TGTGCCAGCAGCCCCGGGACAGGGGATGTCGGGGAGCTGTTTTTT. Its translation is CASSPGTGDVGELFF.

The CDR3 DNA is TGTGCCAGCTCACCGCGGACGGCCCAGGGGGAGACCCAGTACTTC. This encodes CASSPRTAQGETQYF. V usage is TRBV18 and J usage is TRBJ2-5; weak D call: TRBD1 (6 bases). Germline V gene lookup returns CDR1 KGHSH and CDR2 LQKENI. V was cut by 3 bases and J by 5 bases, with 16 bases left in between. The CDR3 loop spans 15 amino acids.

This clone was counted only a few times. The genes are TRBV10-3 and TRBJ1-5; the match to TRBD1 covers 7 bases. Germline trimming cut 2 bases from V and 6 bases from J; bases unmatched to any gene: 7. The V gene's germline CDR1 is ENHRY and CDR2 SYGVKD. The CDR3 totals 15 residues. CDR3 nucleotide sequence: TGTGCCATCAGTGAGAGAGACAGGGAAGGTCAGCCCCAGCATTTT. It codes for CAISERDREGQPQHF.

This clone showed up just once. The chain carries TRBV6-1 and TRBJ1-2; 10 nucleotides match TRBD1. CDR3 length equals 14 residues. Germline lookup yields CDR1 MNHNS and CDR2 SASEGT. With 10 bases clipped from V and 5 bases from J, the junction kept 10 bases outside the gene matches. CDR3 residues: CATLRDRGAYGYTF. For the CDR3, the DNA is TGTGCCACCCTCCGGGACAGGGGTGCGTATGGCTACACCTTC.

V usage is TRBV9 and J usage is TRBJ2-2; the D gene is possibly TRBD1 (6 bases). The CDR3 sequence is 13 residues long. CDR1 and CDR2 (germline): SGDLS, YYNGEE. The V gene lost 8 bases and the J gene lost 3 bases, with 11 bases spanning the gap. The CDR3 spells CARNQGHTGELFF. CDR3 DNA sequence: TGTGCCAGAAACCAGGGGCACACCGGGGAGCTGTTTTTT.

This sequence joins TRBV7-2 and TRBJ1-6; the D is unclear. The CDR3 sequence is 15 residues long. Germline lookup yields CDR1 SGHTA and CDR2 FQGNSA. The ends were cut back, 1 base at V and 0 bases at J, with 4 bases in the middle. CDR3: CASSLDSSYNSPLHF. As DNA, the CDR3 is TGTGCCAGCAGCTTAGATAGCTCCTATAATTCACCCCTCCACTTT.

J is TRBJ1-3 and V is TRBV2; no definite D call. Trimming took 2 bases from V and 0 from J, leaving 8 bases between them. The CDR3 is made up of 15 amino acids. CDR1 and CDR2 from the germline V gene are SNHLY and FYNNEI. CDR3 DNA sequence: TGTGCCAGCAGTGAAAGCGGCACCTCTGGAAACACCATATATTTT. Translated: CASSESGTSGNTIYF.

The chain couples TRBV5-6 to TRBJ2-1; D gene unclear. CDR1 is SGHDT and CDR2 is YYEEEE in the germline V gene. The CDR3 has 15 residues. With 0 bases removed from V and 0 bases from J, the gap between germline ends came to 7 bases. The CDR3 reads CASSLEEYSYNEQFF. In nucleotides, the CDR3 is TGTGCCAGCAGCTTGGAAGAGTACTCCTACAATGAGCAGTTCTTC.

The V and J genes are TRBV4-1 and TRBJ2-1, with TRBD1 matching 8 bases. V was clipped by 0 bases and J by 2 bases; unmatched bases: 9. Looked up from germline, CDR1 is MGHRA and CDR2 is YSYEKL. The CDR3 covers 18 residues. The CDR3, as DNA: TGCGCCAGCAGCCAAGATAATAAAGGACAGGGCACCTACAATGAGCAGTTCTTC. Its translation is CASSQDNKGQGTYNEQFF.

This CDR3 is CASSSLPLDTQYF. For the CDR3, the DNA is TGTGCCAGTAGTAGCCTCCCACTAGATACGCAGTATTTT. The J gene is TRBJ2-3, the V gene TRBV19; D is undetermined. The CDR3 runs 13 residues. Trimming left V 4 bases short and J 5 bases short, with 10 bases between. Germline V gene lookup returns CDR1 LNHDA and CDR2 SQIVND (reference sequence).

The chain employs TRBV6-1 and TRBJ1-1; a weak D match, TRBD1 (5 bases). The CDR3 loop spans 14 amino acids. V was shortened by 6 bases and J by 0 bases, with 11 bases between the two germline ends. Germline loops: CDR1 MNHNS, CDR2 SASEGT. The CDR3 DNA sequence: TGTGCCAGCAGAGCCGGGACTATGAACACTGAAGCTTTCTTT. Its protein product is CASRAGTMNTEAFF.

CDR3: CASSLVGHITDTQYF. CDR3 DNA: TGTGCCAGCTCCTTAGTGGGACACATCACAGATACGCAGTATTTT. The rearrangement uses TRBV11-2 and TRBJ2-3; maybe TRBD1 (6 bases). The germline CDR1 and CDR2 sequences are SGHAT and FQNNGV. The CDR3 is 15 residues long. V was pared by 8 bases and J by 2 bases, with 17 bases between. The whole variable domain, remainder taken from reference TRBV11-2 and TRBJ2-3, is EAGVAQSPRYKIIEKRQSVAFWCNPISGHATLYWYQQILGQGPKLLIQFQNNGVVDDSQLPKDRFSAERLKGVDSTLKIQPAKLEDSAVYLCASSLVGHITDTQYFGPGTRLTVL.

This rearrangement joins TRBV4-1 to TRBJ2-4; maybe TRBD1 (7 bases). V dropped 0 bases and J dropped 15 bases, with 15 bases sitting between them. Germline V gives CDR1 MGHRA, CDR2 YSYEKL. The CDR3 totals 13 residues. CDR3 sequence: CASSQDSARGVYF. The DNA for the CDR3 is TGCGCCAGCAGCCAAGATTCCGCCAGGGGGGTGTACTTC.

The rearrangement uses TRBV18 and TRBJ2-7; TRBD1 is a possible D gene (6 bases). V was shortened by 2 bases and J by 7 bases, with 18 bases between the two germline ends. Per the germline V gene, CDR1 is KGHSH and CDR2 is LQKENI. The CDR3 extends over 15 amino acids. The CDR3 DNA reads as TGTGCCAGCTCACCAGGGGCAGGGGTGAAAGGGGAGCAGTACTTC. Its protein is CASSPGAGVKGEQYF.

This clone was seen more than once but under ten times. The chain is built from TRBV7-2 and TRBJ2-2; D call uncertain. Germline V gene sequence: CDR1 SGHTA, CDR2 FQGNSA. Deletions cut 1 base from V and 3 bases from J, with 6 bases between. The CDR3 has 14 residues. The CDR3 nucleotides are TGTGCCAGCAGCTTAGTACAGCACACCGGGGAGCTGTTTTTT. Encoded protein: CASSLVQHTGELFF.

The chain employs TRBV28 and TRBJ2-5; possibly TRBD1 for D (6 bases). The CDR3 sequence is 16 residues long. V dropped 8 bases and J dropped 3 bases, with 22 bases sitting between them. Germline V CDR1 and CDR2: MDHEN, SYDVKM. The CDR3 spells CASGPSSAAGEETQYF. In nucleotides, the CDR3 is TGTGCCAGCGGACCTTCCAGCGCTGCAGGGGAAGAGACCCAGTACTTC. Drawing the rest from reference TRBV28 and TRBJ2-5, the complete variable domain is DVKVTQSSRYLVKRTGEKVFLECVQDMDHENMFWYRQDPGLGLRLIYFSYDVKMKEKGDIPEGYSVSREKKERFSLILESASTNQTSMYLCASGPSSAAGEETQYFGPGTRLLVL.

The rearrangement uses TRBV29-1 and TRBJ2-6, with TRBD1 as a possible D gene (6 bases). CDR1 is SQVTM and CDR2 is ANQGSEA in the germline V gene. V lost 3 bases and J lost 4, with 16 bases in between. This CDR3 spans 16 amino acids. As DNA, the CDR3 is TGCAGCGTTGAGGAACATCTGGGGGCGGGGGCCAACGTCCTGACTTTC. Encoded protein: CSVEEHLGAGANVLTF.

The V call is TRBV6-1, the J call TRBJ2-5, with TRBD1 as a possible D gene (6 bases). Germline CDR1 reads MNHNS; CDR2 reads SASEGT. V lost 6 bases and J lost 2, with 13 bases in between. The CDR3 length is 14 residues. The CDR3, as DNA: TGTGCCAGCAGGGCTCAGGGACAACAAGAGACCCAGTACTTC. Amino acids: CASRAQGQQETQYF.

The sample holds one count of this clone. The V gene is TRBV2, the J gene TRBJ2-5; maybe TRBD2 (6 bases). Between the trimmed V and J ends, which lost 10 bases and 1 base, there was a span of 16 bases. The germline V gene encodes CDR1 SNHLY and CDR2 FYNNEI. This CDR3 is 14 amino acids long. CDR3 coding DNA: TGTGCCACAGGCGGGGTAGTGGTCCAAGAGACCCAGTACTTC. Encoded protein: CATGGVVVQETQYF.

The chain couples TRBV2 to TRBJ1-5; D ambiguous. The CDR3 sequence is 12 residues long. CDR1 is SNHLY, CDR2 FYNNEI, per germline. V was pared by 6 bases and J by 1 base, with 4 bases between. The CDR3 coding sequence is TGTGCCAGCAGGAGGAGCAATCAGCCCCAGCATTTT. Encoded protein: CASRRSNQPQHF.

The rearrangement joins TRBV5-1 to TRBJ2-7, with TRBD2 matching 11 bases. CDR1 and CDR2 from the germline V gene are SGHRS and YFSETQ. The CDR3 is made up of 15 amino acids. J gave up 5 bases and V 0 bases, and 4 bases lay outside the gene matches. Here the CDR3 DNA reads TGCGCCAGCAGCTTGGTAGGGACTAGCGGTAACGAGCAGTACTTC. Its protein is CASSLVGTSGNEQYF.

This chain links TRBV14 with TRBJ2-5; tentative D call: TRBD1 (5 bases). From germline, CDR1 is SGHDN and CDR2 FVKESK. The V and J ends lost 4 bases and 2 bases respectively, with 14 bases between them. The CDR3 spans 15 residues. As DNA, the CDR3 is TGTGCCAGCAGCCTCAGGGTTGCGGTACAAGAGACCCAGTACTTC. It is translated as CASSLRVAVQETQYF.

The chain joins TRBV27 to TRBJ2-7; tentative D call: TRBD1 (6 bases). The CDR3 is 14 residues long. V shed 6 bases and J shed 3 bases, with 15 bases lying between them. Germline V gene lookup returns CDR1 MNHEY and CDR2 SMNVEV (reference sequence). The CDR3 nucleotides read TGTGCCAGCAGGCCGGGACATCCTTACTACGAGCAGTACTTC. This encodes CASRPGHPYYEQYF.

The chain links TRBV27 to TRBJ2-5, with TRBD1 matching over 8 bases. V shed 4 bases and J 5 bases; nucleotides not matched to a gene: 3. Germline V gives CDR1 MNHEY, CDR2 SMNVEV (reference sequence). The CDR3 covers 13 residues. CDR3 sequence: CASSSHRGETQYF. CDR3 DNA sequence: TGTGCCAGCAGTTCTCACAGGGGGGAGACCCAGTACTTC.